Below are 19 T cell receptor beta chains sequenced from a single sample in a study of cytomegalovirus exposure and HLA in healthy donors. PCR involved 60 Vbeta and 13 Jbeta primers. Profiling relied on immunoSEQ multiplex PCR, and the TCRdb table lists in-frame clones only, not all of them. The sample holds some 160,000 clones; over 75% are singletons and the top ten take roughly 0.5%. Sequencing was done on a sample of PBMCs. The receptors derive from a woman aged 45-65 years in good health and CMV-seronegative.

In its sample, this clone was seen once. The gene calls are TRBV27 and TRBJ1-1; D is possibly TRBD1 (5 bases). Germline CDR1 and CDR2: MNHEY and SMNVEV (reference sequence). V lost 6 bases and J 2 bases, leaving 13 bases between the germline ends. The CDR3 is 14 residues long. The CDR3 here is CASRVGVTNTEAFF. In DNA, the CDR3 is TGTGCCAGCAGAGTAGGGGTGACCAACACTGAAGCTTTCTTT.

The chain is built from TRBV10-2 and TRBJ2-2; D is uncertain. CDR1 is WSHSY, CDR2 SAAADI, per germline. Trimming pared 4 bases from V and 4 bases from J, leaving 13 bases between. The CDR3 is 15 residues long. CDR3 sequence: CASSAAGQSTGELFF. CDR3 DNA sequence: TGCGCCAGCAGTGCTGCAGGCCAAAGCACCGGGGAGCTGTTTTTT.

V usage is TRBV21-1 and J usage is TRBJ2-3; the table names TRBD2, a call not compared with the DNA. TRBV21-1 is shown as a pseudogene. The CDR3 runs 16 residues. The CDR3: CASSKLLAGDADTQYF. In DNA, the CDR3 is TGTGCCAGCAGCAAACTTCTAGCGGGGGATGCAGATACGCAGTATTTT.

The chain recombines TRBV5-1 with TRBJ1-1; maybe TRBD1 (5 bases). The germline V gene has CDR1 SGHRS and CDR2 YFSETQ. The CDR3 spans 24 residues. V lost 0 bases, J lost 5 bases, and 41 bases lay in between. The CDR3 reads CASSLAQARQYGDGVPPWWTEAFF. The CDR3, as DNA: TGCGCCAGCAGCTTGGCACAGGCTCGTCAGTATGGGGATGGGGTTCCCCCATGGTGGACTGAAGCTTTCTTT.

This chain uses TRBV6-1 with TRBJ2-5; 7 positions agree with TRBD1. The CDR3 sequence is 16 residues long. The V and J ends lost 2 bases and 0 bases, in that order; junction bases with no gene match: 6. In germline, CDR1 is MNHNS, CDR2 SASEGT. CDR3 DNA: TGTGCCAGCAGTGAATTGGGGACAGCCGACCAAGAGACCCAGTACTTC. Translating it yields CASSELGTADQETQYF.

V and J are TRBV28 and TRBJ1-4, with 7 positions matching TRBD1. This CDR3 is 13 amino acids long. Unmatched junction bases numbered 1, after V lost 2 bases and J lost 7 bases. Germline V gives CDR1 MDHEN, CDR2 SYDVKM. CDR3 bases: TGTGCCAGCAGTTTAAAGGGGGCTGAAAAACTGTTTTTT. Amino acids: CASSLKGAEKLFF. The whole variable domain, remainder taken from reference TRBV28 and TRBJ1-4, is DVKVTQSSRYLVKRTGEKVFLECVQDMDHENMFWYRQDPGLGLRLIYFSYDVKMKEKGDIPEGYSVSREKKERFSLILESASTNQTSMYLCASSLKGAEKLFFGSGTQLSVL.

This clone was seen only once. This chain links TRBV7-8 with TRBJ2-1; 7 nucleotides match TRBD1. Germline values: CDR1 SGHVS, CDR2 FQNEAQ. Germline trimming cut 1 base from V and 2 bases from J; bases unmatched to any gene: 2. This CDR3 comprises 15 residues. The CDR3 bases are TGTGCCAGCAGCTTAGGAAGGGGGCCCTACAATGAGCAGTTCTTC. This sequence encodes CASSLGRGPYNEQFF.

V gene TRBV5-1 combines with J gene TRBJ2-3, with 9 bases matching TRBD2. CDR1 is SGHRS and CDR2 is YFSETQ in the germline V gene. The V segment lost 2 bases and the J segment 0 bases; nucleotides outside the gene matches: 7. The CDR3 contains 17 residues. The CDR3 here is CASSFSRTSASTDTQYF. CDR3 bases: TGCGCCAGCAGCTTTTCGCGGACTAGCGCTAGCACAGATACGCAGTATTTT.

The chain links TRBV30 to TRBJ2-5; possibly TRBD1 for D (5 bases). Germline lookup yields CDR1 GTSNPN and CDR2 SVGIG (reference sequence). Trimming removed 7 bases at V and 5 bases at J, with 17 bases between. The CDR3 has 13 residues. The CDR3 coding sequence is TGTGCCTCCCAGCAGGGCAGTTTGGAGACCCAGTACTTC. Its protein product is CASQQGSLETQYF.

This clone was found once. The V call is TRBV21-1, the J call TRBJ1-4; whether TRBD1, the table's D call, matches the DNA was not checked. TRBV21-1 is shown as a pseudogene. This CDR3 has 15 residues. Here the CDR3 DNA reads TGTGCCAGCAGCAAAACGGACAGAAGGGACGAAAAACTGTTTTTT. Translated, it gives CASSKTDRRDEKLFF.

The chain links TRBV19 to TRBJ1-2; D is ambiguous. Between the trimmed V and J ends, which lost 2 bases and 5 bases, there was a span of 12 bases. The germline V gene encodes CDR1 LNHDA and CDR2 SQIVND (reference sequence). This CDR3 contains 14 residues. DNA of the CDR3: TGTGCCAGTAGTATATCCCGCGCCTCTTATGGCTACACCTTC. This encodes CASSISRASYGYTF.

The chain carries TRBV28 and TRBJ2-7, with TRBD1 matching over 7 bases. CDR1 MDHEN and CDR2 SYDVKM come from the germline V gene. The ends lost 7 bases at V and 8 bases at J; junction bases unmatched: 14. CDR3 length: 14 amino acids. CDR3 nucleotides: TGTGCCAGCACCGCGACAGGGCCTATAGTTAAGCAGTACTTC. Its protein is CASTATGPIVKQYF. Full variable domain (missing parts from reference TRBV28 and TRBJ2-7): DVKVTQSSRYLVKRTGEKVFLECVQDMDHENMFWYRQDPGLGLRLIYFSYDVKMKEKGDIPEGYSVSREKKERFSLILESASTNQTSMYLCASTATGPIVKQYFGPGTRLTVT.

This chain links TRBV5-1 with TRBJ2-1; 11 bases agree with TRBD2. The CDR3 is 15 residues long. From germline, CDR1 is SGHRS and CDR2 YFSETQ. Losses at the gene ends were 0 bases for V and 6 bases for J; bases not matched to a gene: 2. The CDR3, as DNA: TGCGCCAGCAGCTTGGGACTAGCGGGGCGCAATGAGCAGTTCTTC. Protein product: CASSLGLAGRNEQFF.

The chain joins TRBV28 to TRBJ2-2; D not resolved. CDR1 is MDHEN, CDR2 SYDVKM, per germline. The CDR3 is 14 amino acids. V lost 6 bases and J 4 bases, leaving 12 bases between the germline ends. For the CDR3, the DNA is TGTGCCAGCAGCCCAGGTGATCGCACCGGGGAGCTGTTTTTT. Protein product: CASSPGDRTGELFF. Combining the CDR3 with reference TRBV28 and TRBJ2-2 gives the whole variable domain DVKVTQSSRYLVKRTGEKVFLECVQDMDHENMFWYRQDPGLGLRLIYFSYDVKMKEKGDIPEGYSVSREKKERFSLILESASTNQTSMYLCASSPGDRTGELFFGEGSRLTVL.

The rearrangement joins TRBV19 to TRBJ2-1; maybe TRBD2 (5 bases). Germline lookup yields CDR1 LNHDA and CDR2 SQIVND (reference sequence). The CDR3 spans 11 residues. Trimming took off 10 bases at V and 4 bases at J, with 8 bases between the two ends. The CDR3 protein is CATAGYNEQFF. In DNA, the CDR3 is TGTGCCACTGCGGGTTACAATGAGCAGTTCTTC.

The CDR3 nucleotides are TGTGCCAGCAGTGGCAGGGAGGGCTATGGCTACACCTTC. Translation gives CASSGREGYGYTF. The chain employs TRBV6-1 and TRBJ1-2; tentative D call: TRBD1 (5 bases). V gave up 4 bases and J gave up 4 bases, with 10 bases separating them. The CDR3 length is 13 residues. CDR1 is MNHNS, CDR2 SASEGT, per germline.

V usage is TRBV11-2 and J usage is TRBJ1-5; D uncertain. Germline V CDR1 and CDR2: SGHAT, FQNNGV. V shed 2 bases and J shed 6 bases, with 20 bases lying between them. CDR3 length equals 17 residues. CDR3 nucleotide sequence: TGTGCCAGCAGCTTAAATTCGGGATCTGCGGCGGGTCAGCCCCAGCATTTT. Its protein is CASSLNSGSAAGQPQHF.

The chain links TRBV5-6 to TRBJ2-7; 8 bases line up with TRBD2. The germline V gene encodes CDR1 SGHDT and CDR2 YYEEEE. The CDR3 has 15 amino acids. V lost 3 bases and J lost 0; bases outside the gene matches: 5. This CDR3 is CASSSRGGSSYEQYF. In nucleotides, the CDR3 is TGTGCCAGCAGCTCCCGGGGGGGTAGCTCCTACGAGCAGTACTTC.

V is TRBV5-4 and J is TRBJ2-1; D possibly corresponds to TRBD1 (5 bases). This CDR3 comprises 14 residues. Germline V lookup: CDR1 SGHNT, CDR2 YYREEE (reference sequence). Trimming left V 7 bases short and J 0 bases short, with 11 bases between. CDR3 region: CASAGPSSYNEQFF. In DNA form, the CDR3 reads TGTGCCAGCGCAGGGCCGAGCTCCTACAATGAGCAGTTCTTC.